This entry features one T cell receptor (beta chain) sequence. Germline lookup yields CDR1 SQVTM and CDR2 ANQGSEA. CDR3 length equals 15 residues. Unmatched junction bases numbered 11, after V lost 6 bases and J lost 2 bases. The sample comes from a study of blood T cell repertoires in COVID-19. Across the study: There were acute and convalescent COVID-19 samples, and they came from the United States, Italy and Spain. Sample material is recorded as cDNA or gDNA derived from T cells, B-cell-depleted T cells, or PBMCs.

Repertoires were generated with immunoSEQ multiplex PCR, while TCRdb's copy carries only in-frame clones and drops some. The table includes approximately 180,000 clones, roughly 80% detected once. Participant ages covered about 18 to 90 years across approximately 25 US areas. This clonotype was obtained from a woman aged 60 to 75 with acute COVID-19. Sequenced: PBMCs or T cells enriched from blood (not recorded which). V and J are TRBV29-1 and TRBJ1-2, with 8 bases matching TRBD1. The CDR3 loop reads CSVQRQGILNYGYTF. The DNA of the CDR3 is TGCAGCGTACAGAGACAGGGGATCCTCAACTATGGCTACACCTTC.